This T cell receptor (beta chain) comes out of a study of identical twins. TCRdb itself ran the 5' RACE reads through MiXCR, one entry per CDR3 protein. The data contain approximately 470,000 distinct CDR3 sequences, more than 13% of them singletons. Trimming took 0 bases from V and 3 from J, leaving 13 bases between them. CDR1 and CDR2 (germline): DFQATT, SNEGSKA (reference sequence). The CDR3 is made up of 15 amino acids. The same data also contributed to another study, on yellow fever vaccine responses in identical twins.

The sequenced material came from CD4+ T cells sorted from blood. The chain combines TRBV20-1 with TRBJ2-3; a possible D gene is TRBD2 (5 bases). This TCR was recovered from a woman aged 18-29 years in good health. The CDR3 region is CSAREAKLGTDTQYF. The DNA for the CDR3 is TGCAGTGCTAGAGAGGCTAAACTAGGAACAGATACGCAGTATTTT.